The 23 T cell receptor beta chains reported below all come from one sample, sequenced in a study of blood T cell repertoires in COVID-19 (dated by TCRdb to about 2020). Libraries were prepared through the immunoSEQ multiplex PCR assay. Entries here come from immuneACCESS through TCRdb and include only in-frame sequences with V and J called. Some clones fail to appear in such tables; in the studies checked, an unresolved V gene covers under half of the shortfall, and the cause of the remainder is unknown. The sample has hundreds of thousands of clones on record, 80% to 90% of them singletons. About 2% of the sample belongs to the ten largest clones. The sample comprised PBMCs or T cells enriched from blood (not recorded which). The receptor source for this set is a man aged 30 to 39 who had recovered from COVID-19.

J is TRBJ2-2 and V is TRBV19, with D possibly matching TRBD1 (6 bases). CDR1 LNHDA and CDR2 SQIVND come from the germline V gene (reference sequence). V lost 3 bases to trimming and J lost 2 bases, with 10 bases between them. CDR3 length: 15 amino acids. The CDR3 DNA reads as TGTGCCAGTAGTATGTTGGACAGAAACACCGGGGAGCTGTTTTTT. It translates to CASSMLDRNTGELFF.

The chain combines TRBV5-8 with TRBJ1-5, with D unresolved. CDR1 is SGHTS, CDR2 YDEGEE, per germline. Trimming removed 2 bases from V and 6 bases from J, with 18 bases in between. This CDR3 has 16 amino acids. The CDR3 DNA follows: TGTGCCAGCAGCTTTTCGTTCACCGGGATGGGTCAGCCCCAGCATTTT. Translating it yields CASSFSFTGMGQPQHF.

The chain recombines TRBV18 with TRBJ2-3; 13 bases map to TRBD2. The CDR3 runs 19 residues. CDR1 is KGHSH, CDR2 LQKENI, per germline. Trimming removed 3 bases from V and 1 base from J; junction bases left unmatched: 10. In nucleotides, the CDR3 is TGTGCCAGCTCACCCTTGTTACTAGCGGGGGGGCCGGGCACAGATACGCAGTATTTT. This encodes CASSPLLLAGGPGTDTQYF. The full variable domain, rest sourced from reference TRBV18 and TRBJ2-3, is NAGVMQNPRHLVRRRGQEARLRCSPMKGHSHVYWYRQLPEEGLKFMVYLQKENIIDESGMPKERFSAEFPKEGPSILRIQQVVRGDSAAYFCASSPLLLAGGPGTDTQYFGPGTRLTVL.

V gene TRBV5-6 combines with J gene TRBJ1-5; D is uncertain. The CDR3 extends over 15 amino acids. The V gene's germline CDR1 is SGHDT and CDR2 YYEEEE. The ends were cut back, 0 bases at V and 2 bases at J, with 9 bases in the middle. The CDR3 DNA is TGTGCCAGCAGCTTGGCCGGCAGCGGCAATCAGCCCCAGCATTTT. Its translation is CASSLAGSGNQPQHF.

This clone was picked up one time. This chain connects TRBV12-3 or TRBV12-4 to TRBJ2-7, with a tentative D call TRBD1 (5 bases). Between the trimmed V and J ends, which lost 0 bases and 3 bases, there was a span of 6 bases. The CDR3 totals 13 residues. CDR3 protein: CASSLAGLYEQYF. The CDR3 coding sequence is TGTGCCAGCAGTTTAGCGGGGCTCTACGAGCAGTACTTC.

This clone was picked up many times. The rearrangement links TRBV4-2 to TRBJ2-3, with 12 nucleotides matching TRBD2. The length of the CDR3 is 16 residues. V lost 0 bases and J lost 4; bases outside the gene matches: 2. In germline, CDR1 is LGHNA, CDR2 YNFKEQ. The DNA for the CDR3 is TGTGCCAGCAGCCAAGATCTAGCGGGGGGGCCAGATACGCAGTATTTT. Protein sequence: CASSQDLAGGPDTQYF.

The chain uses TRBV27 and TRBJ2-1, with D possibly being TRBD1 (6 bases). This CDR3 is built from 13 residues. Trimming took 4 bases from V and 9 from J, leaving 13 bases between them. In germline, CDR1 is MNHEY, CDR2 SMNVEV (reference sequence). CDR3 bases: TGTGCCAGCAGTTCCTCAGGGGCCGGTGAGCAGTTCTTC. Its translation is CASSSSGAGEQFF.

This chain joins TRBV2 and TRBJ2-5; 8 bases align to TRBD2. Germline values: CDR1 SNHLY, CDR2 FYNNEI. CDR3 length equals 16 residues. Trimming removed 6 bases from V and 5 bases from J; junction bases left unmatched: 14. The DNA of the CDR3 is TGTGCCAGCAGGGCGAAGAGGGCGGGGGGTGTGGAGACCCAGTACTTC. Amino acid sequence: CASRAKRAGGVETQYF.

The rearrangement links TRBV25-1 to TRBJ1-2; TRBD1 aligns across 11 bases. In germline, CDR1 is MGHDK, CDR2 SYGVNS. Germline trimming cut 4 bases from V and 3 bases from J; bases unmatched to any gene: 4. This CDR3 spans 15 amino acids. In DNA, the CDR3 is TGTGCCAGCAGTGGTGGACAGGGGGCTTACTATGGCTACACCTTC. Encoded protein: CASSGGQGAYYGYTF.

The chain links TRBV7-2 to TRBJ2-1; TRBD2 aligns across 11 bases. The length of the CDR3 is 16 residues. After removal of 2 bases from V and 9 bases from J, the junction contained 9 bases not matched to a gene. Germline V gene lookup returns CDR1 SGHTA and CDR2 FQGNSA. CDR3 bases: TGTGCCAGCAGCTTATCCGTAGCGGGGGGGCCGGGTGAGCAGTTCTTC. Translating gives CASSLSVAGGPGEQFF.

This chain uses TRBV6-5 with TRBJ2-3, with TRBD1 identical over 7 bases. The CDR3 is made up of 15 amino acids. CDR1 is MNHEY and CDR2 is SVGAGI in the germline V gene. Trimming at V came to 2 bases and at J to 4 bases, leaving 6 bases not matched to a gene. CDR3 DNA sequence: TGTGCCAGCAGTTACGGGACAGCTCCCCCAGATACGCAGTATTTT. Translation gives CASSYGTAPPDTQYF.

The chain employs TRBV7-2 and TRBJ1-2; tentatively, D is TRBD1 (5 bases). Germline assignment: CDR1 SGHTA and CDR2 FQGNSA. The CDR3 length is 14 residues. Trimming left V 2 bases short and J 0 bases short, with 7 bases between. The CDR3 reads CASSLQGTNYGYTF. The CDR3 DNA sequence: TGTGCCAGCAGCTTACAGGGTACTAACTATGGCTACACCTTC. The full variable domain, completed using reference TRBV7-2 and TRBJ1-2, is GAGVSQSPSNKVTEKGKDVELRCDPISGHTALYWYRQSLGQGLEFLIYFQGNSAPDKSGLPSDRFSAERTGGSVSTLTIQRTQQEDSAVYLCASSLQGTNYGYTFGSGTRLTVV.

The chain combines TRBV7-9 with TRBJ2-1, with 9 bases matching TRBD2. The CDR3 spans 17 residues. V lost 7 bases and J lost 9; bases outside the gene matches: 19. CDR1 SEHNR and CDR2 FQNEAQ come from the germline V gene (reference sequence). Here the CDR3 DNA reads TGTGCCAGCACCTTTTCCCGACAGCGGGGGGCCATCGGTGAGCAGTTCTTC. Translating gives CASTFSRQRGAIGEQFF.

CDR3 DNA: TGTGCCAGCAGTCGGGACACCGAGGAAAAACTGTTTTTT. Protein sequence: CASSRDTEEKLFF. The chain employs TRBV12-3 or TRBV12-4 and TRBJ1-4; D possibly corresponds to TRBD1 (6 bases). There are 13 residues in the CDR3. Trimming shortened V by 5 bases and J by 8 bases, and 12 bases separated the two germline ends.

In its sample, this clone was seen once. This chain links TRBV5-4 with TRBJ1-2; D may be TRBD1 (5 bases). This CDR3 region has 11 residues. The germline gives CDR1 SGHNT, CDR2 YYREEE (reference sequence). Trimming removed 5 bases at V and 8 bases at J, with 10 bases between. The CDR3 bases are TGTGCCAGCAGGACAGCCAGCGGCTACACCTTC. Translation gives CASRTASGYTF.

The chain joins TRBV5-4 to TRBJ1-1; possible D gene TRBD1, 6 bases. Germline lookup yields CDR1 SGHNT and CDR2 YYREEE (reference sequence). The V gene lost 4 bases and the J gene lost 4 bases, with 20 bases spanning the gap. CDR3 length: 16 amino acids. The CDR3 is CASSPTGRQGGTEAFF. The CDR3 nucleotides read TGTGCCAGCAGCCCTACAGGGAGACAAGGCGGCACTGAAGCTTTCTTT.

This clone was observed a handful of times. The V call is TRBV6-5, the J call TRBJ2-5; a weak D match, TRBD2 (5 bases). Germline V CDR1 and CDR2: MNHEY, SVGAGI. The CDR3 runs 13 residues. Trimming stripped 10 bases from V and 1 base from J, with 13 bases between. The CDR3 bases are TGTGCCACCAAGGTGGGGAGCCAAGAGACCCAGTACTTC. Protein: CATKVGSQETQYF.

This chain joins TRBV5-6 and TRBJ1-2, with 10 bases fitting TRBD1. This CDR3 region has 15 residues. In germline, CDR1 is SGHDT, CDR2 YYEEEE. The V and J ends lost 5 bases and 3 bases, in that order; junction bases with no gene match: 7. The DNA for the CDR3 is TGTGCCAGCAGGCGAGGACAGGGGGGCGACTATGGCTACACCTTC. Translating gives CASRRGQGGDYGYTF.

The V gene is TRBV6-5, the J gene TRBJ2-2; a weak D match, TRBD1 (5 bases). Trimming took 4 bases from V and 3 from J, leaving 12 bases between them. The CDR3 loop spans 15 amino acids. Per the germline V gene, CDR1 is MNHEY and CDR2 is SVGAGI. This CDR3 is CASSWSRGYTGELFF. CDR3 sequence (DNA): TGTGCCAGCAGTTGGTCAAGGGGCTACACCGGGGAGCTGTTTTTT.

The CDR3 loop is CASSADRGPYGYTF. As DNA, the CDR3 is TGTGCCAGCAGTGCGGACAGGGGGCCCTATGGCTACACCTTC. The V call is TRBV2, the J call TRBJ1-2; 11 bases are a match to TRBD1. Germline CDR1 SNHLY, CDR2 FYNNEI. The CDR3 is 14 amino acids. V dropped 4 bases and J dropped 4; count of bases not matched to a gene: 2.

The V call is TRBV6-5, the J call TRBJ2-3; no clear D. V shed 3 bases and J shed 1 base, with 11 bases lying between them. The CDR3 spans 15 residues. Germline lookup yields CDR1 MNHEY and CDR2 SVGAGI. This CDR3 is CASSYEEPGTDTQYF. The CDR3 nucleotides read TGTGCCAGCAGTTATGAGGAACCTGGCACAGATACGCAGTATTTT.

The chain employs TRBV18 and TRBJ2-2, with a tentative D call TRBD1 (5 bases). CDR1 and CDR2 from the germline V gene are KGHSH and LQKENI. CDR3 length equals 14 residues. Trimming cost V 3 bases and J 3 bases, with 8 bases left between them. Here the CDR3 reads CASSPPRDTGELFF. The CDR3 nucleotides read TGTGCCAGCTCACCCCCCAGGGACACCGGGGAGCTGTTTTTT.

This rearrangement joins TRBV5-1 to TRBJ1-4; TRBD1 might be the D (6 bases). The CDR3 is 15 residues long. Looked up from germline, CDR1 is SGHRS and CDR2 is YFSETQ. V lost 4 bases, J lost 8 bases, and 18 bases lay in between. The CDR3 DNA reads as TGCGCCAGCAGCATAATGGGGGCAAAACCCGAAAAACTGTTTTTT. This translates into CASSIMGAKPEKLFF.